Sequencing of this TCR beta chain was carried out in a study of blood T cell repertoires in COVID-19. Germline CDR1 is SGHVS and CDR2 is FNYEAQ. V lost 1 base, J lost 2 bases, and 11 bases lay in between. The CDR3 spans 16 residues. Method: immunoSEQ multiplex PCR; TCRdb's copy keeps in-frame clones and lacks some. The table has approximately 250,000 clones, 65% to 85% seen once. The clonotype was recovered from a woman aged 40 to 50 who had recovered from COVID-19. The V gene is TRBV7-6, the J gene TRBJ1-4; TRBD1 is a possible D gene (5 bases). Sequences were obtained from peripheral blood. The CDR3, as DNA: TGTGCCAGCAGCTTAGGGCCAGCAGGGACTAATGAAAAACTGTTTTTT. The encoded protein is CASSLGPAGTNEKLFF. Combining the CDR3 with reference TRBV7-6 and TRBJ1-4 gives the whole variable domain GAGVSQSPRYKVTKRGQDVALRCDPISGHVSLYWYRQALGQGPEFLTYFNYEAQQDKSGLPNDRFSAERPEGSISTLTIQRTEQRDSAMYRCASSLGPAGTNEKLFFGSGTQLSVL.